Following are 2 T cell receptor beta chains from one sample sequenced in a study of T cells in Graves' hyperthyroidism and ophthalmopathy (dated by TCRdb to between 2019 and 2020). The library was prepared using multiplex PCR. Sequencing relied on an Illumina HiSeq 2000. Amplification of TCR beta CDR3 regions was carried out from RNA transcripts. For the first round of RT-PCR on the TCR CDR3, the HTBI primer set was used together with the Qiagen OneStep RT-PCR kit. TCRdb reanalyzed the raw reads on its own, using fastp at Q25 for trimming and MiXCR for clone calling, and kept in-frame beta chains. For every CDR3 protein sequence, its rows merge into one entry that carries the most common genes and DNA. In all, the sample holds about 270,000 distinct CDR3 sequences, and over 20% of those were seen once. The ten largest make up around 65% of the sample. Specimen: blood. The source of these receptors is a man aged 25-40 years with Graves' ophthalmopathy.

In its sample, this clonotype was seen a few times. The rearrangement links TRBV6-1 to TRBJ1-4, with 10 bases aligning to TRBD1. CDR1 is MNHNS and CDR2 is SASEGT in the germline V gene. This CDR3 contains 14 residues. With 5 bases clipped from V and 10 bases from J, the junction kept 7 bases outside the gene matches. CDR3 region: CASSSRTGGGKLFF. In DNA form, the CDR3 reads TGTGCCAGCAGTTCCCGGACAGGGGGAGGAAAACTGTTTTTT.

CDR3 amino acids: CASSELYGGTEAFF. CDR3 DNA: TGTGCCAGCAGTGAACTCTACGGGGGCACTGAAGCTTTCTTT. V gene TRBV6-1 combines with J gene TRBJ1-1, with a possible D match to TRBD1 (5 bases). This CDR3 has 14 residues. Germline V CDR1 and CDR2: MNHNS, SASEGT. Trimming shortened V by 2 bases and J by 4 bases, and 11 bases separated the two germline ends.